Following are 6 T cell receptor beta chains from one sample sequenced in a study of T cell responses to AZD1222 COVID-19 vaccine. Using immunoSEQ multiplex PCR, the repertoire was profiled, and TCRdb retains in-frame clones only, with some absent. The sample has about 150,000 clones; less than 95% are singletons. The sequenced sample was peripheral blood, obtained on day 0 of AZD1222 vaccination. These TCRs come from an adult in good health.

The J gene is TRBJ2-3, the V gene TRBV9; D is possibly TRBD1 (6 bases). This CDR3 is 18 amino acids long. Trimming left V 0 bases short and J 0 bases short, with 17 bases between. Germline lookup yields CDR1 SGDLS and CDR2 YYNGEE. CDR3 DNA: TGTGCCAGCAGCGTAGAGATAGCCGGGACACTTAGCACAGATACGCAGTATTTT. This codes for CASSVEIAGTLSTDTQYF.

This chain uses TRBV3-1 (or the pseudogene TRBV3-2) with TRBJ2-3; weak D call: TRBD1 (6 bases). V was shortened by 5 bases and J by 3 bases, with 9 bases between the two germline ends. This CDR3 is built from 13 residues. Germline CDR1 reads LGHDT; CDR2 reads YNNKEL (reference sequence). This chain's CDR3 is CASSSRGTDTQYF. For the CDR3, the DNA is TGTGCCAGCAGCTCTAGGGGGACAGATACGCAGTATTTT.

The CDR3 DNA is TGTGCCAGCAGTTTTGGGCAGGGACTATCATACGAGCAGTACTTC. It is translated as CASSFGQGLSYEQYF. The chain links TRBV28 to TRBJ2-7, with 7 bases fitting TRBD2. CDR1 MDHEN and CDR2 SYDVKM come from the germline V gene. This CDR3 is 15 amino acids long. The junction had 9 bases not matched to a gene; V was cut back by 3 bases and J by 4 bases.

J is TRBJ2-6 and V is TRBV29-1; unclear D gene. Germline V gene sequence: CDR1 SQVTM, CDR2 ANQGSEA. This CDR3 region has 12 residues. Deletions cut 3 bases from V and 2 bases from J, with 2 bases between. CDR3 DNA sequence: TGCAGCGTTGAGGCTGGGGCCAACGTCCTGACTTTC. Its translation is CSVEAGANVLTF.

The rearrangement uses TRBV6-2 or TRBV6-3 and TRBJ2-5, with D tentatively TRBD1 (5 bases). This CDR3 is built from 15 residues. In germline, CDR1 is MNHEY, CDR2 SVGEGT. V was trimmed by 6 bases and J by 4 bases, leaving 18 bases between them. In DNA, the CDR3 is TGTGCCAGCAGCCCTAGGGGCGCGTCTTTAGAGACCCAGTACTTC. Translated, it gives CASSPRGASLETQYF.

In nucleotides, the CDR3 is TGTGCCAGCAGCCAAGTCGGCTCTGGGGCCAACGTCCTGACTTTC. Encoded protein: CASSQVGSGANVLTF. The rearrangement joins TRBV3-1 (or the pseudogene TRBV3-2) to TRBJ2-6; the D is unclear. CDR1 LGHDT and CDR2 YNNKEL come from the germline V gene (reference sequence). The V gene lost 1 base and the J gene lost 0 bases, with 4 bases spanning the gap. CDR3 length equals 15 residues.